This TCR beta chain was recorded in a study of blood T cell repertoires in COVID-19. Study-wide background: Sample material is recorded as cDNA or gDNA derived from T cells, B-cell-depleted T cells, or PBMCs.

Trimming cost V 5 bases and J 7 bases; bases outside gene matches: 14. The CDR3 spans 17 residues. Germline V gene data show CDR1 as SGHTA and CDR2 as FQGNSA. The table came from immunoSEQ multiplex PCR; TCRdb's copy has only in-frame clones and leaves some out. Counted here are 220,000 or so clones, 70% to 85% occurring once; the ten biggest clones make up 1.3%. This receptor was identified in a middle-aged woman with acute COVID-19. What was sequenced was PBMCs or T cells enriched from blood (not recorded which). The rearrangement links TRBV7-2 to TRBJ1-4; 9 nucleotides align to TRBD1. The CDR3 bases are TGTGCCAGCAGCCGTCTTGCCCCCGGGACAGGGTTTGAAAAACTGTTTTTT. Translating gives CASSRLAPGTGFEKLFF.